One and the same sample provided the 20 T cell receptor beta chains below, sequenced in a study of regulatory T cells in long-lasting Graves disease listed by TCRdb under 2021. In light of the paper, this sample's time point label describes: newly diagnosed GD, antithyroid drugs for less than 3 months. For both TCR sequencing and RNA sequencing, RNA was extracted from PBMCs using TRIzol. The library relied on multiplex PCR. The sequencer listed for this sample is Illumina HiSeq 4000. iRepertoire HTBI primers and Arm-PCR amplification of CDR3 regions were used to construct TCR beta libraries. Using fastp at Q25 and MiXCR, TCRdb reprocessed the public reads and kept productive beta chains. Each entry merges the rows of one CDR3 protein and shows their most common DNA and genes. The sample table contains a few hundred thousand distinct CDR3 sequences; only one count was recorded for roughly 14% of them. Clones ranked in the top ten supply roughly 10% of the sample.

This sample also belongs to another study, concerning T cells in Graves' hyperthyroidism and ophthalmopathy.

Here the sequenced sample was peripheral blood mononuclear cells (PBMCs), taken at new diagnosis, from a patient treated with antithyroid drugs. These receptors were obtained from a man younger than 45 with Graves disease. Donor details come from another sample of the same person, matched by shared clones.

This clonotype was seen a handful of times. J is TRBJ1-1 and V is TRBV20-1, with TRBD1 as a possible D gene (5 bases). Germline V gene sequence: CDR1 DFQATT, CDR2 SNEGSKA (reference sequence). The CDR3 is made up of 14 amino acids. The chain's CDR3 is CSFGTAGSHTEAFF. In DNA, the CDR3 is TGCAGCTTCGGGACCGCTGGATCGCACACTGAAGCTTTCTTT.

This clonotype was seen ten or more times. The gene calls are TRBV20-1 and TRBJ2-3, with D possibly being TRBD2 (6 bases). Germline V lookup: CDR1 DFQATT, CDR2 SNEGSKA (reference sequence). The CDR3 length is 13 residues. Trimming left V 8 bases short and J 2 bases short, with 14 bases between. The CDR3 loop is CSPLAEYTDTQYF. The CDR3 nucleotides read TGCAGTCCTTTAGCGGAATACACAGATACGCAGTATTTT.

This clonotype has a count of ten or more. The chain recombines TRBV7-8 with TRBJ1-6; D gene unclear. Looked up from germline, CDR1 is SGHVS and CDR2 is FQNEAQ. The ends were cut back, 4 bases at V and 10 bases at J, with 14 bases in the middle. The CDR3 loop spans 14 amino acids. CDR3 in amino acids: CASSWTAINSPLHF. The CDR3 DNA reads TGTGCCAGCAGCTGGACGGCAATTAACTCACCCCTCCACTTT. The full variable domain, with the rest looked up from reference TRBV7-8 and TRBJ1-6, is GAGVSQSPRYKVAKRGQDVALRCDPISGHVSLFWYQQALGQGPEFLTYFQNEAQLDKSGLPSDRFFAERPEGSVSTLKIQRTQQEDSAVYLCASSWTAINSPLHFGNGTRLTVT.

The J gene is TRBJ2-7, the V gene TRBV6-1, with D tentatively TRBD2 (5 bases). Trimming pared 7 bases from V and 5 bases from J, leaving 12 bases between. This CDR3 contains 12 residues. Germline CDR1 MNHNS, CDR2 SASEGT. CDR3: CASMRDTDEQYF. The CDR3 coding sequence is TGTGCCAGCATGAGGGATACGGACGAGCAGTACTTC.

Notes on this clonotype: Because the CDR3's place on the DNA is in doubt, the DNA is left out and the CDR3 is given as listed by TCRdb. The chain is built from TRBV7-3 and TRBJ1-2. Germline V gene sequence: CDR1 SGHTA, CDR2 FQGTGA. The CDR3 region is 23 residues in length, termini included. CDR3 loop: CASSSAWTSGGEQFFGPGFGYTF.

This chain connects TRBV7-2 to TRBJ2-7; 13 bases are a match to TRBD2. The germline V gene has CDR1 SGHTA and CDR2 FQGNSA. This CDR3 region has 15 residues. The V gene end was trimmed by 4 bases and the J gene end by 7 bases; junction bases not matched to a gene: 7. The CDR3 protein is CASSSGLAGTGEQYF. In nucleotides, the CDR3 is TGTGCCAGCAGCTCGGGACTAGCGGGAACGGGGGAGCAGTACTTC.

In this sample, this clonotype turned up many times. The CDR3 DNA is TGCAGTGCTAGAGGGGGTGGGTCGGATACGCAGTATTTT. This encodes CSARGGGSDTQYF. This chain joins TRBV20-1 and TRBJ2-3; no clear D gene. Germline assignment: CDR1 DFQATT and CDR2 SNEGSKA (reference sequence). Trimming removed 1 base at V and 6 bases at J, with 11 bases between. The length of the CDR3 is 13 residues.

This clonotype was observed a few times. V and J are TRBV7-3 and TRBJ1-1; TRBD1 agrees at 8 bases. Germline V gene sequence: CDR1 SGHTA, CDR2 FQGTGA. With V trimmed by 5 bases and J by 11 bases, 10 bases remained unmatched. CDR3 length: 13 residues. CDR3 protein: CASSPDRGWGAFF. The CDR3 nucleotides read TGTGCCAGCAGCCCCGACAGGGGTTGGGGGGCTTTCTTT. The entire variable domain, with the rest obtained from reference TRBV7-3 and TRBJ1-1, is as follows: GAGVSQTPSNKVTEKGKYVELRCDPISGHTALYWYRQSLGQGPEFLIYFQGTGAADDSGLPNDRFFAVRPEGSVSTLKIQRTERGDSAVYLCASSPDRGWGAFFGQGTRLTVV.

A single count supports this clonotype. CDR3 in DNA: TGTGCCAGCAGCGGGCGGGAGGGCCTGGGTCCTGGAGAGACCCAGTACTTC. The encoded protein is CASSGREGLGPGETQYF. The gene calls are TRBV28 and TRBJ2-5; 9 nucleotides align to TRBD2. Germline V gene data show CDR1 as MDHEN and CDR2 as SYDVKM. The trim removed 6 bases at V and 4 bases at J, leaving 15 bases unmatched. The CDR3 consists of 17 residues.

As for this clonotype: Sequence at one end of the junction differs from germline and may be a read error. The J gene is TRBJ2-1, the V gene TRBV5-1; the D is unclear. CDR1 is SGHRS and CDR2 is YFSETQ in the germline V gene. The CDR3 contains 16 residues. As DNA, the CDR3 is TGCGCCAGCAGCTTGGGTCCGTTTAACTCCTACAATGAGCAGTCCTTC. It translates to CASSLGPFNSYNEQSF.

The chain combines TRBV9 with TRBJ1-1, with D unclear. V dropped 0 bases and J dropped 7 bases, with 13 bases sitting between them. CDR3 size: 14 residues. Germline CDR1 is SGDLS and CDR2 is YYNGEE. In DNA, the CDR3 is TGTGCCAGCAGCGTAGCCCCGGCGTACAATGAAGCTTTCTTT. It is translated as CASSVAPAYNEAFF.

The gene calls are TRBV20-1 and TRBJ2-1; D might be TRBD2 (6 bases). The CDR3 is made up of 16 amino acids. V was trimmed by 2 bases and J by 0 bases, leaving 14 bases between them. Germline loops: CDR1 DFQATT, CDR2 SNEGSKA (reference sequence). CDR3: CSARSLAESSYNEQFF. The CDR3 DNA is TGCAGTGCTAGAAGTTTAGCGGAGAGCTCCTACAATGAGCAGTTCTTC.

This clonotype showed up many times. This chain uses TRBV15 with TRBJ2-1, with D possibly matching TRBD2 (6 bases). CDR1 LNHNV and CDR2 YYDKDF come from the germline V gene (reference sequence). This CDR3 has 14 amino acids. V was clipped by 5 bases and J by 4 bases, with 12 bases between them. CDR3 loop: CATSAGSEYNEQFF. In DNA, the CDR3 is TGTGCCACCAGCGCGGGGAGCGAATACAATGAGCAGTTCTTC.

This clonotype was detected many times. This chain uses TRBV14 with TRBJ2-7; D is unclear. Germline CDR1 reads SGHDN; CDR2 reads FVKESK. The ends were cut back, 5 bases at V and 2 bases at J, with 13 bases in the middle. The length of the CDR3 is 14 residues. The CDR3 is CASSNELGPYEQYF. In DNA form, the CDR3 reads TGTGCCAGCAGCAACGAGCTCGGGCCCTACGAGCAGTACTTC.

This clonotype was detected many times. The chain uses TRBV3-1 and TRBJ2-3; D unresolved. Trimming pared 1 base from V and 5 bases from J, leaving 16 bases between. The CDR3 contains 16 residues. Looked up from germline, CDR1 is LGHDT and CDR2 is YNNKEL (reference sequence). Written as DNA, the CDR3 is TGTGCCAGCAGCCAAGTTGGTCGAGAGAGTCGAGATACGCAGTATTTT. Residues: CASSQVGRESRDTQYF.

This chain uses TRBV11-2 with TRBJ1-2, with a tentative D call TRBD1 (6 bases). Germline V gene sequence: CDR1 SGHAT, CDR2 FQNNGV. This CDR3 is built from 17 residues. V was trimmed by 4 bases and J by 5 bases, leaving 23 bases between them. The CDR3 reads CASSSYLRQDKWYGYTF. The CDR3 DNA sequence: TGTGCCAGCAGCTCCTACTTAAGACAGGATAAATGGTATGGCTACACCTTC.

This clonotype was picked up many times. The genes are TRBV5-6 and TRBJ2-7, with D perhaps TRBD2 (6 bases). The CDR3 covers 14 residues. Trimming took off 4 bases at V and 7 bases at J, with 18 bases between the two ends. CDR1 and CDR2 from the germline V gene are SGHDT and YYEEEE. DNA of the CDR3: TGTGCCAGCAGCCTACCGGGACTGGGAAAGGAGCAGTACTTC. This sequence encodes CASSLPGLGKEQYF. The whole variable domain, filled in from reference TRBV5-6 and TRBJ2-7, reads DAGVTQSPTHLIKTRGQQVTLRCSPKSGHDTVSWYQQALGQGPQFIFQYYEEEERQRGNFPDRFSGHQFPNYSSELNVNALLLGDSALYLCASSLPGLGKEQYFGPGTRLTVT.

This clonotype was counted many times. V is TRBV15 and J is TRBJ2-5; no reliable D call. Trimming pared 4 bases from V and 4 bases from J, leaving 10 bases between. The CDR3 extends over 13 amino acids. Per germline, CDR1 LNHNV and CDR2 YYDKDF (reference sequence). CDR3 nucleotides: TGTGCCACCAGCACCGGAGAGCGAGAGACCCAGTACTTC. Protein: CATSTGERETQYF.

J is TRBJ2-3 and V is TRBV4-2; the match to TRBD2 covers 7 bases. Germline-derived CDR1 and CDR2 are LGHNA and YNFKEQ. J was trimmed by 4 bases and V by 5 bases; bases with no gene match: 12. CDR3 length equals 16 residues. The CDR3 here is CASSSKREVFADTQYF. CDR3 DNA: TGTGCCAGCAGCTCCAAGCGGGAAGTATTCGCAGATACGCAGTATTTT.

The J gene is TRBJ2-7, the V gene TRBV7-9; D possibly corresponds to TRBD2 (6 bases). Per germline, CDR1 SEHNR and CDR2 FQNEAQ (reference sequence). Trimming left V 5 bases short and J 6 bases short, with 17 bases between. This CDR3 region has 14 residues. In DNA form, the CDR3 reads TGTGCCAGCAGCATTACCCCCCGGGAGACCGAGCAGTACTTC. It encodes CASSITPRETEQYF.